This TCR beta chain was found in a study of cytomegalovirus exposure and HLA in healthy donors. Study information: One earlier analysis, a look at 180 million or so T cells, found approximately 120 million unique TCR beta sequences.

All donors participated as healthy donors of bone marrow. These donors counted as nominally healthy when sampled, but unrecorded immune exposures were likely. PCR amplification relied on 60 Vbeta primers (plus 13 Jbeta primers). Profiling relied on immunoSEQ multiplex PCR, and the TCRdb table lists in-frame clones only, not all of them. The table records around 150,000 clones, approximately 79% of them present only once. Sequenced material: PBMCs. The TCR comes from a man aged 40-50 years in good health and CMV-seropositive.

The CDR3 coding sequence is TGTGCCAGCAGCTTGGGGCTAGCGGTGGCGGAGGGCACAGATACGCAGTATTTT. Encoded protein: CASSLGLAVAEGTDTQYF. The chain uses TRBV11-2 and TRBJ2-3; TRBD2 aligns across 7 bases. CDR1 SGHAT and CDR2 FQNNGV come from the germline V gene. V shed 3 bases and J 1 base; nucleotides not matched to a gene: 13. The CDR3 is made up of 18 amino acids.